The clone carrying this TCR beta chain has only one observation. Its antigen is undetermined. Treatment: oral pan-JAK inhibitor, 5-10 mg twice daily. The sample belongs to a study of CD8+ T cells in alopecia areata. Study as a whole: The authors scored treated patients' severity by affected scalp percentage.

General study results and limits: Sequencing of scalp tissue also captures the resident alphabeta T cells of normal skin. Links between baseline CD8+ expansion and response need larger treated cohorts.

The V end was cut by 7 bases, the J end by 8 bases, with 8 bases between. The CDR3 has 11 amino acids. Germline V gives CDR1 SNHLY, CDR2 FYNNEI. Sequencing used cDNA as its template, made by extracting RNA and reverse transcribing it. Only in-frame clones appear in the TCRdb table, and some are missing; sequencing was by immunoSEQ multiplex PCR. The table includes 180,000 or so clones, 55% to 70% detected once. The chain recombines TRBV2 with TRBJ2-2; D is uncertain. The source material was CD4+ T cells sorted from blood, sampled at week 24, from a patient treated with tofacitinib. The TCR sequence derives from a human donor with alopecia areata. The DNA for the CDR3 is TGTGCCAGCATTGGGGAAGGGGAGCTGTTTTTT. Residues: CASIGEGELFF.